This note documents a single T cell receptor beta chain sequence. RNA in amounts of roughly 0.45 to 1 ug was reverse transcribed with random hexamers. TCRdb reprocessed the immunoSEQ multiplex PCR reads with MiXCR, giving one entry per CDR3 protein. This table holds more than 150,000 distinct CDR3 sequences, approximately 96% found once. The sample comes from a study of CD8 T cells in Susac syndrome. The length of the CDR3 is 16 residues. V dropped 0 bases and J dropped 5; count of bases not matched to a gene: 12. Germline lookup yields CDR1 DFQATT and CDR2 SNEGSKA (reference sequence). Sequenced sample: CD8+ T cells from PBMCs. This TCR derives from a human donor with multiple sclerosis. J is TRBJ1-2 and V is TRBV20-1; the match to TRBD1 covers 7 bases. The CDR3 spells CSARDRDRVFCYGYTF. CDR3 coding DNA: TGCAGTGCTAGAGACCGAGACAGGGTGTTTTGTTATGGCTACACCTTC.